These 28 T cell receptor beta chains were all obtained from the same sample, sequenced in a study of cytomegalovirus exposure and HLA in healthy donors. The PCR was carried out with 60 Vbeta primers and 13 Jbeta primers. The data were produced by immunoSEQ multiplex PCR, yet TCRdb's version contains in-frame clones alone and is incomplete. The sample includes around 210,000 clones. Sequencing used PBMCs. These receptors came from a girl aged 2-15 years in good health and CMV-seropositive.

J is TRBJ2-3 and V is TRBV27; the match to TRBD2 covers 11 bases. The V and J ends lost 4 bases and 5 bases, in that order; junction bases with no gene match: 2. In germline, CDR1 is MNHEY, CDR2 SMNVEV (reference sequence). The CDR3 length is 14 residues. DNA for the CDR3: TGTGCCAGCAGTTGGACTAGCGGGTTAGATACGCAGTATTTT. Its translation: CASSWTSGLDTQYF.

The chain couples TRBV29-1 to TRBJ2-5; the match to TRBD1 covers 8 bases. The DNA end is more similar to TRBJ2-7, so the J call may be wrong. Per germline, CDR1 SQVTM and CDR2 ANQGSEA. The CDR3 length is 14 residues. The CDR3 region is CSVGPTGVGYEQYF. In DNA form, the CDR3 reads TGCAGCGTAGGTCCGACAGGGGTAGGGTACGAGCAGTACTTC.

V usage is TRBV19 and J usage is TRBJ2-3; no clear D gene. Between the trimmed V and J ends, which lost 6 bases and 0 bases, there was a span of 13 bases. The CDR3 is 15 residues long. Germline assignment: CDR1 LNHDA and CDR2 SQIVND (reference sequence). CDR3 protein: CASSPVAASTDTQYF. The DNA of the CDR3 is TGTGCCAGTAGCCCTGTGGCAGCGAGCACAGATACGCAGTATTTT.

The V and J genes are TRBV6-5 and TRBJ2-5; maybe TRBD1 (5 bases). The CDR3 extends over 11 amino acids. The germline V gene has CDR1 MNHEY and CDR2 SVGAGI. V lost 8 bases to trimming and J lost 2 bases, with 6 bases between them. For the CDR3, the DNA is TGTGCCAGCGGGGCTCAAGAGACCCAGTACTTC. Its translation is CASGAQETQYF.

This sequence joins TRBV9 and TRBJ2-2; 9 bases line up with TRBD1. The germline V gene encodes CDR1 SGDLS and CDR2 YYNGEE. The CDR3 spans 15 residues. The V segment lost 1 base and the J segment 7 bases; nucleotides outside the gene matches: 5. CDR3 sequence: CASSVPTGGGGELFF. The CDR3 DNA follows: TGTGCCAGCAGCGTACCCACAGGGGGCGGCGGGGAGCTGTTTTTT.

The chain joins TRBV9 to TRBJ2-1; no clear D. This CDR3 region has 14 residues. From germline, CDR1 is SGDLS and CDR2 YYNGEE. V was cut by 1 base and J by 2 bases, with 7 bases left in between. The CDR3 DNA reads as TGTGCCAGCAGCGTATCAGCGCCCTACAATGAGCAGTTCTTC. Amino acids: CASSVSAPYNEQFF.

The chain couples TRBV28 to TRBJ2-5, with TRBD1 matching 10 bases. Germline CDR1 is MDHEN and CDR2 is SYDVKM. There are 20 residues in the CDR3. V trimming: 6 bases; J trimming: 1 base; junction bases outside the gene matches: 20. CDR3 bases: TGTGCCAGCAGGCCCCGGGGACAGGGGAGGGTCGGGGCCCTCCAAGAGACCCAGTACTTC. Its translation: CASRPRGQGRVGALQETQYF.

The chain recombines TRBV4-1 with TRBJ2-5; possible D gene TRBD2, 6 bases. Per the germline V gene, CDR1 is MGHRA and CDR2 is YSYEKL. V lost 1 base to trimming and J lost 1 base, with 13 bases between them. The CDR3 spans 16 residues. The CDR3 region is CASSQGWREVQETQYF. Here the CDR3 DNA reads TGCGCCAGCAGCCAAGGTTGGAGGGAAGTCCAAGAGACCCAGTACTTC.

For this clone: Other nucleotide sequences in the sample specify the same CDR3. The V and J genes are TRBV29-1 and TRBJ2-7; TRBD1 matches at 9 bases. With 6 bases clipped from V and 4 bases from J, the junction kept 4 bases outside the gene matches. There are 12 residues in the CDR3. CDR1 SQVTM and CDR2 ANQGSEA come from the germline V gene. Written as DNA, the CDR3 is TGCAGCGTCGGGACAGGGTCTTACGAGCAGTACTTC. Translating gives CSVGTGSYEQYF.

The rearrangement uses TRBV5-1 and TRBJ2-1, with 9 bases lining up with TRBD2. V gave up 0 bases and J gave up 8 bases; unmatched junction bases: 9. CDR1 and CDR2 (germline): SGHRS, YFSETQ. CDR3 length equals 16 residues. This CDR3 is CASSLAGLAAGHEQFF. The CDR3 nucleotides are TGCGCCAGCAGCTTGGCGGGACTAGCTGCAGGGCATGAGCAGTTCTTC. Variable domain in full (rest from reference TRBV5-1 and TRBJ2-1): KAGVTQTPRYLIKTRGQQVTLSCSPISGHRSVSWYQQTPGQGLQFLFEYFSETQRNKGNFPGRFSGRQFSNSRSEMNVSTLELGDSALYLCASSLAGLAAGHEQFFGPGTRLTVL.

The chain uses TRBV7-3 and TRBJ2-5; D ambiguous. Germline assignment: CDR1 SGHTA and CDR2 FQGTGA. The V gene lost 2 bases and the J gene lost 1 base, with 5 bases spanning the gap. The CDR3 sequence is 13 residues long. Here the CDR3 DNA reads TGTGCCAGCAGCTTAGAGCTCCAAGAGACCCAGTACTTC. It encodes CASSLELQETQYF. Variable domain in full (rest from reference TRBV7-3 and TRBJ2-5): GAGVSQTPSNKVTEKGKYVELRCDPISGHTALYWYRQSLGQGPEFLIYFQGTGAADDSGLPNDRFFAVRPEGSVSTLKIQRTERGDSAVYLCASSLELQETQYFGPGTRLLVL.

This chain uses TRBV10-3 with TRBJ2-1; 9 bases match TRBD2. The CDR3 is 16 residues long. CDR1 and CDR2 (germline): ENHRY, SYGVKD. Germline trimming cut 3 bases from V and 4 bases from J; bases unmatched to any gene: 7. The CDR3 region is CAISDITSGHYNEQFF. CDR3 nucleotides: TGTGCCATCAGTGATATAACTAGCGGGCATTACAATGAGCAGTTCTTC.

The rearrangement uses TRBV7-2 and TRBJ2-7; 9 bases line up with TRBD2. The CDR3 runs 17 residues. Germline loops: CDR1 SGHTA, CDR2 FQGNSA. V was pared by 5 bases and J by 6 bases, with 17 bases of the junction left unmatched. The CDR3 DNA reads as TGTGCCAGCAGCCTTCGGAGGCTAGCGGGAACCGCTGGCGAGCAGTACTTC. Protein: CASSLRRLAGTAGEQYF. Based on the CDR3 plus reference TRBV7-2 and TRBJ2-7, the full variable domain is GAGVSQSPSNKVTEKGKDVELRCDPISGHTALYWYRQSLGQGLEFLIYFQGNSAPDKSGLPSDRFSAERTGGSVSTLTIQRTQQEDSAVYLCASSLRRLAGTAGEQYFGPGTRLTVT.

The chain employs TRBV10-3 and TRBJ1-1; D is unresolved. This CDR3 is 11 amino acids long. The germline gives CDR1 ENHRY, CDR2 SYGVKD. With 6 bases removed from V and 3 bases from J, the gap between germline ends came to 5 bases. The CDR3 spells CAIRRDTEAFF. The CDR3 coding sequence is TGTGCCATCAGGAGAGACACTGAAGCTTTCTTT.

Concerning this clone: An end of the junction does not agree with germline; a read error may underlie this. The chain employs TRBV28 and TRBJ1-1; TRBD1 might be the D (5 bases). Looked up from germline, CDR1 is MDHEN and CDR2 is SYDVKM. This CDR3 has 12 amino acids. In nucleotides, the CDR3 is TGTGCCAGCAGCCTTTGGTCTAGGGGTTCTCTCTTT. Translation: CASSLWSRGSLF.

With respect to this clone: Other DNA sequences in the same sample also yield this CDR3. The CDR3 region is CASSLRAGSYEQYF. The CDR3 DNA follows: TGTGCCAGCAGCTTAAGAGCGGGATCCTACGAGCAGTACTTC. This rearrangement joins TRBV7-3 to TRBJ2-7, with TRBD2 matching 7 bases. After removal of 1 base from V and 1 base from J, the junction contained 1 base not matched to a gene. Looked up from germline, CDR1 is SGHTA and CDR2 is FQGTGA. The CDR3 runs 14 residues.

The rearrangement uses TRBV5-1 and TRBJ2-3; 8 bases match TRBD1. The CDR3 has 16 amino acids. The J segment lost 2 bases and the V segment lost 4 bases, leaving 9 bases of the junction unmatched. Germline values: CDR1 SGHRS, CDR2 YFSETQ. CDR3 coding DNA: TGCGCCAGCAGCGTAGGGACAGGTCGGGACACAGATACGCAGTATTTT. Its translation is CASSVGTGRDTDTQYF.

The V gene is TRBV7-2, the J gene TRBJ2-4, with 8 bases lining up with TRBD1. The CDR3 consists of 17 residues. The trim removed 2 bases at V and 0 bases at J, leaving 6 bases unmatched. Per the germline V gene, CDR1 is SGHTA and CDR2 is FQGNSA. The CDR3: CASSLQGTGIAKNIQYF. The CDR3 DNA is TGTGCCAGCAGCTTACAGGGGACAGGTATAGCCAAAAACATTCAGTACTTC. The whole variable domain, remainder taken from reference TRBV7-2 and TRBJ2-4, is GAGVSQSPSNKVTEKGKDVELRCDPISGHTALYWYRQSLGQGLEFLIYFQGNSAPDKSGLPSDRFSAERTGGSVSTLTIQRTQQEDSAVYLCASSLQGTGIAKNIQYFGAGTRLSVL.

The CDR3 nucleotides are TGTGCCAGCAGTTCTAGGGACAGGGACAATGAGCAGTTCTTC. Residues: CASSSRDRDNEQFF. V usage is TRBV27 and J usage is TRBJ2-1; 9 nucleotides agree with TRBD1. The V segment lost 4 bases and the J segment 5 bases; nucleotides outside the gene matches: 3. Germline CDR1 reads MNHEY; CDR2 reads SMNVEV (reference sequence). The CDR3 length is 14 residues.

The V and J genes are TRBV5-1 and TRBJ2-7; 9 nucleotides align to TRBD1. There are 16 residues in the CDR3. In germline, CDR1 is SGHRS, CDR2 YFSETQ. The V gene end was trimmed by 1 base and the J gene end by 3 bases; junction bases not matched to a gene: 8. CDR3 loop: CASSLSRGQGIYEQYF. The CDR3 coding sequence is TGCGCCAGCAGCTTGTCTAGGGGACAGGGTATCTACGAGCAGTACTTC.

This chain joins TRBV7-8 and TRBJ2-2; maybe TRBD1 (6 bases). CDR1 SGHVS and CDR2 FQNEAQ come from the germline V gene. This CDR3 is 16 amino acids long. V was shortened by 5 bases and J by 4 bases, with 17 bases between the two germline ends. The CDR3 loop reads CASSQRASGATGELFF. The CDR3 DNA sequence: TGTGCCAGCAGCCAACGAGCATCAGGGGCCACCGGGGAGCTGTTTTTT.

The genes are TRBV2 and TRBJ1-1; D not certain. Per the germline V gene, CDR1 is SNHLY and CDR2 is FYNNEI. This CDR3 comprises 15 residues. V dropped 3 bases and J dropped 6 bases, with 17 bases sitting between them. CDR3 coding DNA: TGTGCCAGCAGTGAGGGAGATATGGGCTTCCCTGAAGCTTTCTTT. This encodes CASSEGDMGFPEAFF.

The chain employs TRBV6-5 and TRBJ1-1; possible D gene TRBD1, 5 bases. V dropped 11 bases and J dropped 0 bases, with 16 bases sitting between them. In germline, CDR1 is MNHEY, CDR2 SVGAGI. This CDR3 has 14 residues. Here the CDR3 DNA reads TGTGCCTCCCAGGGTTTGGGTTTGAACACTGAAGCTTTCTTT. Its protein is CASQGLGLNTEAFF.

CDR3 coding DNA: TGTGCCAGCAGTGGGACAGGGGTTTCCTACGAGCAGTACTTC. Protein sequence: CASSGTGVSYEQYF. This chain uses TRBV2 with TRBJ2-5; 9 bases agree with TRBD1. The DNA matches TRBJ2-7 better at its end, which makes the J call doubtful. This CDR3 is built from 14 residues. The germline CDR1 and CDR2 sequences are SNHLY and FYNNEI.

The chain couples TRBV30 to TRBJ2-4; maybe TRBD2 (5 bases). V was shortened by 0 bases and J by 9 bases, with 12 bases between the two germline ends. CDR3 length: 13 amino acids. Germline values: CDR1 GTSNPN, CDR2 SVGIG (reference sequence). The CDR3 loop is CAWSVGLEGIQYF. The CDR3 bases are TGTGCCTGGAGTGTGGGCCTCGAGGGCATTCAGTACTTC.

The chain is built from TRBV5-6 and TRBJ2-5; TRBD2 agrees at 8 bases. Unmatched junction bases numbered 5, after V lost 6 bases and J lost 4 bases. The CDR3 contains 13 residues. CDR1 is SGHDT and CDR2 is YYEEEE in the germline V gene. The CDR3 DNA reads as TGTGCCAGCACCAGCGGGAGAGGAGAGACCCAGTACTTC. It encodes CASTSGRGETQYF. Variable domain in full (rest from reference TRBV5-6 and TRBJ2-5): DAGVTQSPTHLIKTRGQQVTLRCSPKSGHDTVSWYQQALGQGPQFIFQYYEEEERQRGNFPDRFSGHQFPNYSSELNVNALLLGDSALYLCASTSGRGETQYFGPGTRLLVL.

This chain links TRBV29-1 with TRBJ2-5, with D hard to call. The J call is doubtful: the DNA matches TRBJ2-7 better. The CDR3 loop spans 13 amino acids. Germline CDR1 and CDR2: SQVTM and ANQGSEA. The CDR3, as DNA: TGCAGCGTTACCGGGTCCTCCCGCTACGAGCAGTACTTC. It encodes CSVTGSSRYEQYF.

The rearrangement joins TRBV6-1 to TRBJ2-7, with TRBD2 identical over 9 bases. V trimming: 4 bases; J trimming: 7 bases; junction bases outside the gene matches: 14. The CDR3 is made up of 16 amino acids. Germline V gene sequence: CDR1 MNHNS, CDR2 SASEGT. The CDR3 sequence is CASSAAVEAGGREQYF. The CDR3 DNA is TGTGCCAGCAGTGCGGCCGTAGAAGCGGGAGGACGTGAGCAGTACTTC.